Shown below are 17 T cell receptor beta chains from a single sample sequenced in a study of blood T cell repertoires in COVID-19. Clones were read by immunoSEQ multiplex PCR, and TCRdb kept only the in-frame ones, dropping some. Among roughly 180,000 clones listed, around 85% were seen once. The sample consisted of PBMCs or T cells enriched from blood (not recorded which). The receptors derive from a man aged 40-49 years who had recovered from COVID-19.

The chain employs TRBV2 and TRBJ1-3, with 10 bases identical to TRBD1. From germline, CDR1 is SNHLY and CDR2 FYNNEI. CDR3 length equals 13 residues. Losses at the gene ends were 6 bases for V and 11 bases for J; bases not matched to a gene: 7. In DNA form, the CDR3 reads TGTGCCAGCAGCCGCGGACAGGGGGGTCCCATATATTTT. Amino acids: CASSRGQGGPIYF.

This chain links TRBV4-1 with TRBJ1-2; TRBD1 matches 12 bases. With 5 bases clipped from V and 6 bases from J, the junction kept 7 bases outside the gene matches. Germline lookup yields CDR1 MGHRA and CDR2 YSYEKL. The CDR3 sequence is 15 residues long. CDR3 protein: CASSSLGTGGNGYTF. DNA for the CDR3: TGCGCCAGCAGCTCACTCGGGACAGGGGGCAATGGCTACACCTTC.

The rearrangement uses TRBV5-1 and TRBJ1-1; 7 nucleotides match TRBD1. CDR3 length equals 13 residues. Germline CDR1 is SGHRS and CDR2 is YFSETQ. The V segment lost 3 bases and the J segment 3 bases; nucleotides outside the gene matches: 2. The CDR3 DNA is TGCGCCAGCAGCTCTGACAGGGACACTGAAGCTTTCTTT. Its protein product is CASSSDRDTEAFF.

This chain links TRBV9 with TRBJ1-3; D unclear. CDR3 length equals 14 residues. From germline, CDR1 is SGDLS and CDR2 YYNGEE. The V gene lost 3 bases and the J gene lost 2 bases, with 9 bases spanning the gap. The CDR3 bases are TGTGCCAGCAGCGGCGGCGGGGCTGGAAACACCATATATTTT. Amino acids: CASSGGGAGNTIYF.

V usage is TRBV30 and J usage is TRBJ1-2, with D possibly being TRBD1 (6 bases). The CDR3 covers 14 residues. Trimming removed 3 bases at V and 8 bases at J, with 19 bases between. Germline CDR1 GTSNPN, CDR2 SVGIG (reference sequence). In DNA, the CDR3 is TGTGCCTGGAGGGAGGACAGTTCGAGTCGCGGCTACACCTTC. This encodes CAWREDSSSRGYTF.

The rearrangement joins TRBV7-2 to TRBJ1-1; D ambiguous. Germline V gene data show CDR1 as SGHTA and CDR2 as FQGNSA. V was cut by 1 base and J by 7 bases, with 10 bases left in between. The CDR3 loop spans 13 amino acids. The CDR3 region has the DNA TGTGCCAGCAGCTTAGTAGCCTCTTTTGAAGCTTTCTTT. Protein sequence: CASSLVASFEAFF.

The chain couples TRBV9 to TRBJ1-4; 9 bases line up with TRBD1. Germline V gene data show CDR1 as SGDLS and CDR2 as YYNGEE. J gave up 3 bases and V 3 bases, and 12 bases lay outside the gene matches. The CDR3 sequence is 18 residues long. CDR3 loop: CASSARGRGTGSNEKLFF. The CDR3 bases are TGTGCCAGCAGCGCAAGAGGAAGGGGGACAGGGTCTAATGAAAAACTGTTTTTT.

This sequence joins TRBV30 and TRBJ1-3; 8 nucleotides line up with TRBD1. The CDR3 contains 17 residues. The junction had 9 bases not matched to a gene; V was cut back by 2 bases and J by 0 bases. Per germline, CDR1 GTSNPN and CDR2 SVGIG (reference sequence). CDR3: CAWSIHRGTYSGNTIYF. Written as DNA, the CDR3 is TGTGCCTGGAGTATTCACAGGGGGACTTACTCTGGAAACACCATATATTTT.

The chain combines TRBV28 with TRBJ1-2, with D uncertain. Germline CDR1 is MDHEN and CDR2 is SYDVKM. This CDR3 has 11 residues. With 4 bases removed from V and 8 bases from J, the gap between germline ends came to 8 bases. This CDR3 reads CASSSRVGYTF. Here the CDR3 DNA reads TGTGCCAGCAGTTCGAGGGTAGGCTACACCTTC.

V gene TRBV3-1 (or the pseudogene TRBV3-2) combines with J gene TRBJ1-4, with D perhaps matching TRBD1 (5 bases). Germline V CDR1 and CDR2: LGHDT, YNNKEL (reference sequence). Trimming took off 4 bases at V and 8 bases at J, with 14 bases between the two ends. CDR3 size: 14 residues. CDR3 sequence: CASSRDLRPEKLFF. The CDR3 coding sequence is TGTGCCAGCAGCCGGGACTTAAGGCCGGAAAAACTGTTTTTT.

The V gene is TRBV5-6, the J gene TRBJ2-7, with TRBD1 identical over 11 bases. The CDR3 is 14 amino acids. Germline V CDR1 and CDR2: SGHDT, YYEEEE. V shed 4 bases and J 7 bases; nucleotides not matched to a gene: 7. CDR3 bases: TGTGCCAGCAGCCCGGGACAGGGGGATGGGGAGCAGTACTTC. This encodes CASSPGQGDGEQYF.

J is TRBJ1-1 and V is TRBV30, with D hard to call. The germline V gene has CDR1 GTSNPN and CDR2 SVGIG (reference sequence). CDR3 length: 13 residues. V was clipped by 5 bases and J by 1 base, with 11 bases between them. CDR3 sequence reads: CAWATAGNTEAFF. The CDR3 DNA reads TGTGCCTGGGCTACTGCGGGGAACACTGAAGCTTTCTTT.

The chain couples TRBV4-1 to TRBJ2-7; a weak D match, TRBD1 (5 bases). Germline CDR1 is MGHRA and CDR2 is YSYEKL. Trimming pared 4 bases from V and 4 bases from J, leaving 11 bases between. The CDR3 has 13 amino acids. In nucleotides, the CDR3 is TGCGCCAGCAGCCTTGACAGTCAGTACGAGCAGTACTTC. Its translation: CASSLDSQYEQYF.

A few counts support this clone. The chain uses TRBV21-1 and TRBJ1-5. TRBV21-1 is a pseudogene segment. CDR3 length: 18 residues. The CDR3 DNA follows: TGTGCCAGCAGCGAAAACCGGGACTTTCCGGGAGTTGTTCAGCCCCAGCATTTT. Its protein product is CASSENRDFPGVVQPQHF.

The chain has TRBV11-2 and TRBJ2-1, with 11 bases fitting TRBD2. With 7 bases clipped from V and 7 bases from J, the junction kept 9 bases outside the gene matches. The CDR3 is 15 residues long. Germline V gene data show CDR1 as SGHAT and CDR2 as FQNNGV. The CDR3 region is CASTATSGVRNEQFF. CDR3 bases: TGTGCCAGCACCGCGACTAGCGGGGTGCGAAATGAGCAGTTCTTC.

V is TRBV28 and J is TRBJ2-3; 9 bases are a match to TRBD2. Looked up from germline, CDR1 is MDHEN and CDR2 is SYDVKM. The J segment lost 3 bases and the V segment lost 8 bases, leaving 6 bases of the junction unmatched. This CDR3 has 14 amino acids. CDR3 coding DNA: TGTGCCAGCGTTCCTCTAGCGGGAACAGATACGCAGTATTTT. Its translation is CASVPLAGTDTQYF.

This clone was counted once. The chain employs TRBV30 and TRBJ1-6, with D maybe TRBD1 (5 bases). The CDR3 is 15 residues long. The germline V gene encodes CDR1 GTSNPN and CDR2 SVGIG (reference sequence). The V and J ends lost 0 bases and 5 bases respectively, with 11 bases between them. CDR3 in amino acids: CAWSVQGQHNSPLHF. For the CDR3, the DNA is TGTGCCTGGAGTGTACAAGGACAACATAATTCACCCCTCCACTTT.